This T cell receptor (beta chain) is drawn from a study of blood T cell repertoires in COVID-19. Repertoires were generated with immunoSEQ multiplex PCR, while TCRdb's copy carries only in-frame clones and drops some. The profile shows 100,000 to 150,000 clones, around 70% of them singletons. Patients of the Seattle cohort, enrolled during active infection, were followed longitudinally. The sequence was obtained from an elderly man with COVID-19, enrolled during active disease. Material for sequencing was peripheral blood.

The chain's CDR3 is CASSLSAPYEQYF. As DNA, the CDR3 is TGTGCCAGCAGCTTATCAGCGCCCTACGAGCAGTACTTC. The chain recombines TRBV7-9 with TRBJ2-7; D is ambiguous. The ends were cut back, 2 bases at V and 2 bases at J, with 7 bases in the middle. CDR1 is SEHNR and CDR2 is FQNEAQ in the germline V gene (reference sequence). CDR3 length: 13 residues.